This TCR beta chain came from a study of T cell responses to AZD1222 COVID-19 vaccine. Only in-frame clones appear in the TCRdb table, and some are missing; sequencing was by immunoSEQ multiplex PCR. The sample yields tens of thousands of clones, 89% seen once. The sequence was obtained from an adult in good health. The source was peripheral blood, collected on day 0 of AZD1222 vaccination.

DNA for the CDR3: TGTGCCAGCAGTGAACCCTGGCAGGTTGGCTACGAGCAGTACTTC. Translating gives CASSEPWQVGYEQYF. The chain recombines TRBV6-1 with TRBJ2-7; D not certain. The length of the CDR3 is 15 residues. Trimming cost V 2 bases and J 3 bases, with 14 bases left between them. The germline gives CDR1 MNHNS, CDR2 SASEGT.